Following are 23 T cell receptor beta chains from one sample sequenced in a study of T cells in Graves' hyperthyroidism and ophthalmopathy. From RNA transcripts, TCR beta CDR3 regions were amplified. HTBI primers drove first-round RT-PCR of the TCR CDR3. TCRdb re-called the multiplex PCR reads with MiXCR, one entry per CDR3 protein. The sample lists roughly 100,000 distinct CDR3 sequences; around 50% were seen once. Source material: blood. These TCRs come from a woman aged 35 to 49 with Graves' hyperthyroidism.

This clonotype came up once. One end of the junction is discordant with germline, which a read error may explain. This chain uses TRBV10-2 with TRBJ1-3; the D gene is possibly TRBD1 (6 bases). This CDR3 is 15 amino acids long. CDR1 is WSHSY, CDR2 SAAADI, per germline. In DNA form, the CDR3 reads TGCGCCAGCAGTCACGGGGGGCAGGGTGGAAACACCATATGTTTT. As protein: CASSHGGQGGNTICF.

J is TRBJ2-7 and V is TRBV29-1; possibly TRBD1 or TRBD2 for D (7 bases each). V was cut by 5 bases and J by 0 bases, with 17 bases left in between. The germline gives CDR1 SQVTM, CDR2 ANQGSEA. This CDR3 is 15 amino acids long. The CDR3 loop reads CSVPRGDRDSYEQYF. Written as DNA, the CDR3 is TGCAGCGTTCCCCGGGGGGACAGAGACTCCTACGAGCAGTACTTC.

The chain is built from TRBV7-9 and TRBJ1-2; 9 bases are shared with TRBD1. Germline trimming cut 5 bases from V and 5 bases from J; bases unmatched to any gene: 6. This CDR3 contains 14 residues. The germline gives CDR1 SEHNR, CDR2 FQNEAQ (reference sequence). This CDR3 reads CASSLGTGRYGYTF. CDR3 sequence (DNA): TGTGCCAGCAGCCTCGGGACAGGGAGATATGGCTACACCTTC.

The rearrangement uses TRBV10-3 and TRBJ2-5; D is possibly TRBD1 (5 bases). In germline, CDR1 is ENHRY, CDR2 SYGVKD. There are 15 residues in the CDR3. V was pared by 2 bases and J by 1 base, with 11 bases between. The CDR3 sequence is CAISEGADPQETQYF. The CDR3 DNA reads TGTGCCATCAGTGAGGGGGCAGATCCCCAAGAGACCCAGTACTTC.

The DNA for the CDR3 is TGTGCGAGACGGGACGGTACCACAGAAGCTTTCTTT. This translates into CARRDGTTEAFF. This chain uses TRBV24-1 with TRBJ1-1; tentatively, D is TRBD1 (5 bases). Per the germline V gene, CDR1 is KGHDR and CDR2 is SFDVKD. CDR3 length: 12 residues.

This clonotype was picked up many times. V gene TRBV29-1 combines with J gene TRBJ1-1, with D possibly matching TRBD1 (6 bases). V was pared by 6 bases and J by 1 base, with 12 bases between. The CDR3 runs to 13 residues. The V gene's germline CDR1 is SQVTM and CDR2 ANQGSEA. CDR3 nucleotides: TGCAGCGTGAACAGGGTAGGGAACACTGAAGCTTTCTTT. It codes for CSVNRVGNTEAFF.

The genes are TRBV29-1 and TRBJ2-6; 7 bases fit TRBD1. The germline V gene has CDR1 SQVTM and CDR2 ANQGSEA. V shed 6 bases, J shed 0 bases, and the junction held 11 bases outside the gene matches. The CDR3 length is 17 residues. CDR3 sequence: CSVDFTGTDSGANVLTF. CDR3 nucleotide sequence: TGCAGCGTCGACTTCACCGGGACAGACTCTGGGGCCAACGTCCTGACTTTC.

This clonotype was seen repeatedly, ten times or more. The genes are TRBV24-1 and TRBJ1-2; the D gene is possibly TRBD1 (5 bases). Trimming took off 2 bases at V and 6 bases at J, with 15 bases between the two ends. This CDR3 has 15 amino acids. Germline CDR1 and CDR2: KGHDR and SFDVKD. The CDR3 coding sequence is TGTGCCACCAGTGATTCGTCCCGGGGCCTCCATGGCTACACCTTC. It yields the protein CATSDSSRGLHGYTF.

The rearrangement joins TRBV20-1 to TRBJ1-2, with D hard to call. The CDR3 sequence is 12 residues long. The germline V gene has CDR1 DFQATT and CDR2 SNEGSKA (reference sequence). Deletions cut 3 bases from V and 4 bases from J, with 9 bases between. CDR3 protein: CSASSRSYGYTF. DNA for the CDR3: TGCAGTGCTAGTTCTCGCAGCTATGGCTACACCTTC.

As for this clonotype: Without the conserved terminal phenylalanine or tryptophan, this CDR3 likely stems from a read error. It is unclear where the CDR3 begins or ends on the DNA, so no DNA is shown, and the CDR3 is as TCRdb lists it. This sequence joins TRBV12-3 or TRBV12-4 and TRBJ1-2; the table's TRBD1 call for D was not verified on the DNA. The CDR3 is 10 residues long, ends included. This CDR3 is CASRGTGYSY.

The chain uses TRBV27 and TRBJ2-7, with no clear D. Germline assignment: CDR1 MNHEY and CDR2 SMNVEV (reference sequence). Trimming left V 10 bases short and J 3 bases short, with 16 bases between. The CDR3 contains 13 residues. CDR3 protein: CATSRALDYEQYF. CDR3 sequence (DNA): TGTGCCACTTCCCGGGCCCTGGACTACGAGCAGTACTTC.

In its sample, this clonotype was seen many times. The chain joins TRBV7-9 to TRBJ1-4; no reliable D call. Germline values: CDR1 SEHNR, CDR2 FQNEAQ (reference sequence). CDR3 size: 15 residues. V dropped 8 bases and J dropped 2 bases, with 15 bases sitting between them. In nucleotides, the CDR3 is TGTGCCAGCCGTGAACGGGGAGGCACTAATGAAAAACTGTTTTTT. Encoded protein: CASRERGGTNEKLFF. Drawing the rest from reference TRBV7-9 and TRBJ1-4, the complete variable domain is DTGVSQNPRHKITKRGQNVTFRCDPISEHNRLYWYRQTLGQGPEFLTYFQNEAQLEKSRLLSDRFSAERPKGSFSTLEIQRTEQGDSAMYLCASRERGGTNEKLFFGSGTQLSVL.

The chain has TRBV25-1 and TRBJ1-3, with 8 bases lining up with TRBD1. The V gene's germline CDR1 is MGHDK and CDR2 SYGVNS. This CDR3 comprises 20 residues. J gave up 0 bases and V 4 bases, and 17 bases lay outside the gene matches. This CDR3 is CASSAFSDREDPDSGNTIYF. The CDR3 nucleotides are TGTGCCAGCAGTGCATTCTCGGACAGGGAGGATCCCGACTCTGGAAACACCATATATTTT.

As concerns this clonotype: The limits of the CDR3 on the DNA are not certain, so only TCRdb's listed CDR3 is given. J is TRBJ2-7 and V is TRBV7-8; TRBD2 reflects the table's D call only, with no check against the DNA. Looked up from germline, CDR1 is SGHVS and CDR2 is FQNEAQ. The CDR3 contains 21 residues when both ends are counted. The CDR3 is CASSFYICSVIAGPSPYEQYF.

This rearrangement joins TRBV29-1 to TRBJ1-2; TRBD1 agrees at 9 bases. V lost 7 bases and J lost 6; bases outside the gene matches: 6. CDR1 is SQVTM and CDR2 is ANQGSEA in the germline V gene. CDR3 size: 12 residues. The CDR3 DNA sequence: TGCAGCGGGGGACAGGGCGTCGATGGCTACACCTTC. This gives the protein CSGGQGVDGYTF.

Points on this clonotype: Since a much larger clone is just one base distant, this may be a read error. The chain carries TRBV7-2 and TRBJ2-3; no clear D. CDR3 length: 15 residues. CDR1 SGHTA and CDR2 FQGNSA come from the germline V gene. The CDR3 loop is CASSLVGPSTDTQCF. The CDR3 DNA follows: TGTGCCAGCAGCTTAGTAGGGCCCAGCACAGATACGCAGTGTTTT.

Only a few counts were recorded for this clonotype. A much larger clonotype is one base distant, so this may be a read error. The CDR3 does not close with the conserved phenylalanine or tryptophan, likely indicating a read error. V is TRBV9 and J is TRBJ2-5; 10 bases are a match to TRBD2. V lost 3 bases to trimming and J lost 4 bases; unmatched junction nucleotides: 6. Germline lookup yields CDR1 SGDLS and CDR2 YYNGEE. The CDR3 length is 15 residues. CDR3 DNA sequence: TGTGCCAGCAGCGGGGCTAGCGGGAGTCTAGAGACCCAGTACCTC. Residues: CASSGASGSLETQYL.

The V call is TRBV29-1, the J call TRBJ1-1, with 9 bases aligning to TRBD1. CDR1 and CDR2 (germline): SQVTM, ANQGSEA. The CDR3 runs to 14 residues. Trimming at V came to 1 base and at J to 5 bases, leaving 5 bases not matched to a gene. As DNA, the CDR3 is TGCAGCGTTGAAGCGTGGGACAGGGCAACTGAAGCTTTCTTT. Translating it yields CSVEAWDRATEAFF.

The chain is built from TRBV7-3 and TRBJ2-7; 9 positions agree with TRBD2. V was pared by 6 bases and J by 3 bases, with 6 bases of the junction left unmatched. Looked up from germline, CDR1 is SGHTA and CDR2 is FQGTGA. The CDR3 is 14 amino acids. This CDR3 is CASSPLAGYYEQYF. CDR3 bases: TGTGCCAGCAGTCCCCTAGCGGGGTACTACGAGCAGTACTTC.

About this clonotype: Germline and junction disagree at one end, which may indicate a read error. The CDR3 here is CASKTAGGSGEQYF. Written as DNA, the CDR3 is TGTGCCAGTAAGACAGCGGGAGGCTCGGGAGAGCAATACTTC. This chain uses TRBV19 with TRBJ2-7; 9 bases align to TRBD2. This CDR3 has 14 amino acids. Germline loops: CDR1 LNHDA, CDR2 SQIVND (reference sequence).

Of note for this clonotype: It is likely a read error, because the conserved phenylalanine at the end of the CDR3 is missing. This chain links TRBV29-1 with TRBJ2-5; 9 bases fit TRBD2. The CDR3 contains 12 residues. Germline V lookup: CDR1 SQVTM, CDR2 ANQGSEA. With V trimmed by 7 bases and J by 4 bases, 4 bases remained unmatched. The CDR3 loop is CSGGLASETQYL. CDR3 nucleotides: TGCAGCGGGGGACTAGCTTCAGAGACCCAGTACCTC.

Of note for this clonotype: A much larger clone differs from this one at a single base, so this may be a read error. As the CDR3 is not closed by the conserved phenylalanine or tryptophan, this likely results from a read error. V is TRBV9 and J is TRBJ1-2; 10 bases are a match to TRBD1. The junction had 3 bases not matched to a gene; V was cut back by 4 bases and J by 6 bases. This CDR3 is built from 13 residues. The V gene's germline CDR1 is SGDLS and CDR2 YYNGEE. The CDR3 is CASSLGQGDGYTV. Written as DNA, the CDR3 is TGTGCCAGCAGCCTCGGACAGGGGGATGGCTACACCGTC.

This clonotype has a handful of counts. The chain has TRBV7-8 and TRBJ1-4; the D is unclear. The ends were cut back, 0 bases at V and 3 bases at J, with 5 bases in the middle. Germline lookup yields CDR1 SGHVS and CDR2 FQNEAQ. The CDR3 totals 14 residues. CDR3 region: CASSLAASNEKLFF. The DNA of the CDR3 is TGTGCCAGCAGCTTAGCGGCGTCTAATGAAAAACTGTTTTTT.